This TCR beta chain was captured by sequencing in a study of shared clonotypes between healthy human individuals. On the study more broadly: The donor pool was made up of two women and three men aged 18 to 49.

Study results and caveats: Clonotype sharing across several donors was observed for 4% to 5.5% of naive CD4 clonotypes. Investigators expected sequencing depth to affect clonotype sharing among donors.

V lost 4 bases and J 3 bases, leaving 16 bases between the germline ends. CDR1 SGHDN and CDR2 FVKESK come from the germline V gene. This CDR3 spans 15 amino acids. For this clone: Its antigen remains unidentified.

Genomic DNA (from each subset) was split evenly across several immunoSEQ plates. Method: immunoSEQ multiplex PCR; TCRdb's copy keeps in-frame clones and lacks some. The sample carries a few million clones, 90% to 95% recorded once. Sequencing used naive CD4+ T cells from PBMCs. This sample's subset: CD45RA+ positively selected. This receptor was obtained from a man younger than 35 in good health. Some clones in this sample may be carry-over from other donors' samples. The chain employs TRBV14 and TRBJ2-7, with D perhaps given as TRBD1 or TRBD2 (5 bases each). The CDR3 loop is CASSRARGTYYEQYF. In DNA, the CDR3 is TGTGCCAGCAGCCGAGCTAGAGGGACCTACTACGAGCAGTACTTC.